This record concerns one T cell receptor (beta chain) sequence. This specimen belongs to a study of blood T cell repertoires in COVID-19. Study-wide background: Samples taken during acute and convalescent COVID-19 were collected in the United States, Italy and Spain. PBMCs, B-cell-depleted T cells, or T cells provided the cDNA or gDNA that made up the material.

The CDR3 has 14 amino acids. Germline assignment: CDR1 SGHRS and CDR2 YFSETQ. V lost 5 bases, J lost 4 bases, and 4 bases stayed unmatched. Authors' analysis steps: Researchers report that nucleated cell counts were estimated from reference gene primer amplification. Clones were sequenced by immunoSEQ multiplex PCR, and TCRdb holds only the in-frame ones, with some missing. The V and J calls and the clone size are those of that table, but D and trimming were determined from the DNA. The sample lists 98,000 or so clones, roughly 82% occurring once. The source material was peripheral blood. The rearrangement joins TRBV5-1 to TRBJ1-2, with 11 nucleotides matching TRBD1. This TCR was sampled from a man in his sixties with acute or convalescent COVID-19. The CDR3 region is CASRVGQGAYGYTF. The CDR3 DNA reads as TGCGCCAGCAGGGTAGGACAGGGGGCCTATGGCTACACCTTC.